Presented here are 2 T cell receptor beta chains from one specimen sequenced in a study of CD8 T cells in ankylosing spondylitis. Using its own MiXCR run on the 5' RACE reads, TCRdb lists one record per CDR3 protein. Among around 130,000 distinct CDR3 sequences listed, 6% to 8.5% were seen once. Source material: blood, either unsorted or a sorted T cell fraction (not recorded which). The receptors originated from a male donor with ankylosing spondylitis or in good health (not recorded which).

The rearrangement joins TRBV14 to TRBJ1-1, with D maybe TRBD1 (6 bases). The CDR3 totals 15 residues. Trimming removed 4 bases from V and 2 bases from J, with 14 bases in between. Germline CDR1 reads SGHDN; CDR2 reads FVKESK. The CDR3 reads CASSLSLRGNTEAFF. DNA of the CDR3: TGTGCCAGCAGCCTCTCCCTCAGGGGTAACACTGAAGCTTTCTTT.

Ten or more counts support this clonotype. The J gene is TRBJ2-7, the V gene TRBV7-2, with D unclear. The CDR3 runs to 13 residues. Germline loops: CDR1 SGHTA, CDR2 FQGNSA. V lost 4 bases to trimming and J lost 4 bases, with 11 bases between them. In DNA form, the CDR3 reads TGTGCCAGCAGCTCCATGTTGGGGTACGAGCAGTACTTC. Protein: CASSSMLGYEQYF.